This T cell receptor (beta chain) was found in a study of OX40 agonist ivuxolimab in advanced cancers. The study's findings and limits: Dosing at 0.1 to 3.0 mg/kg was accompanied by clonal expansion of CD4+ and CD8+ blood T cells by week 6.

In the case of this clone: What it binds is unknown.

The ends were cut back, 0 bases at V and 0 bases at J, with 14 bases in the middle. The CDR3 loop spans 16 amino acids. Germline V gene lookup returns CDR1 GTSNPN and CDR2 SVGIG (reference sequence). The assay was immunoSEQ multiplex PCR, and TCRdb's table has in-frame clones only and misses some. This sample carries 85,000 to 95,000 clones, approximately 92% of them seen once, and the ten largest clones take approximately 0.35%. The TCR was taken from an adult with an advanced solid tumor such as melanoma, head and neck, liver or kidney cancer. Specimen: CD4+ or CD8+ T cells sorted from blood, collected in a trial of the OX40 agonist ivuxolimab. V usage is TRBV30 and J usage is TRBJ1-1, with a weak D call TRBD1 (5 bases). The CDR3 protein is CAWSVAFGGMNTEAFF. CDR3 bases: TGTGCCTGGAGTGTGGCTTTTGGGGGAATGAACACTGAAGCTTTCTTT.